This is a list of T cell receptor beta chains from one sample in a study of shared T cell receptors in the human thymus. The protocol was immunoSEQ multiplex PCR, while the TCRdb copy is restricted to in-frame clones and leaves out a portion. The data contain about 400,000 clones, around 93% of them singletons. The material sequenced was thymocytes. The origin of the receptors is a human donor. The CDR3 runs from the conserved cysteine through the conserved F or W. A D gene is named only where the DNA matches it firmly. Clone size, where shown, is once, few, many, or a class for clones that have expanded.

j_gene: TRBJ2-7
v_gene: TRBV5-1
abundance: .
d_gene: TRBD2
CDR3aa: CASSPSTKGLAGEPAYEQYF
CDR3nt: TGCGCCAGCAGCCCCTCCACCAAAGGACTAGCGGGAGAGCCGGCCTACGAGCAGTACTTC

j_gene: TRBJ2-7
v_gene: TRBV7-9
abundance: .
d_gene: TRBD2
CDR3aa: CASIGPGLAGGQGYEQYF
CDR3nt: TGTGCCAGCATCGGACCTGGACTAGCGGGAGGGCAGGGCTACGAGCAGTACTTC

j_gene: TRBJ2-3
v_gene: TRBV5-5
abundance: .
d_gene: TRBD2
CDR3aa: CASSSLAMFTDTQYF
CDR3nt: TGTGCCAGCAGCTCACTAGCGATGTTCACAGATACGCAGTATTTT

j_gene: TRBJ1-5
v_gene: TRBV7-2
abundance: .
d_gene: .
CDR3aa: CASSSHRGAGQPQHF
CDR3nt: TGTGCCAGCAGCTCCCATAGGGGGGCGGGACAGCCCCAGCATTTT

j_gene: TRBJ1-5
v_gene: TRBV6-1
abundance: .
d_gene: .
CDR3aa: CASSVPIGGGGNQPQHF
CDR3nt: TGTGCCAGCAGTGTCCCAATAGGGGGAGGCGGCAATCAGCCCCAGCATTTT

j_gene: TRBJ2-2
v_gene: TRBV7-8
abundance: .
d_gene: TRBD2
CDR3aa: CASSLLAGGGITGELFF
CDR3nt: TGTGCCAGCAGCCTGTTAGCGGGAGGGGGTATTACCGGGGAGCTGTTTTTT

j_gene: TRBJ2-7
v_gene: TRBV27
abundance: .
d_gene: TRBD2
CDR3aa: CASSFSPQREGRYEQYF
CDR3nt: TGTGCCAGCAGTTTTTCCCCCCAGCGGGAAGGACGCTACGAGCAGTACTTC

j_gene: TRBJ2-2
v_gene: TRBV28
abundance: .
d_gene: TRBD2
CDR3aa: CASSSDGTGTSGTEELFF
CDR3nt: TGTGCCAGCAGCTCGGACGGGACCGGGACTAGCGGGACAGAGGAGCTGTTTTTT

j_gene: TRBJ1-4
v_gene: TRBV5-1
abundance: .
d_gene: .
CDR3aa: CASSLDGFRPGVFEKLFF
CDR3nt: TGCGCCAGCAGCTTGGACGGGTTTAGGCCAGGGGTATTTGAAAAACTGTTTTTT

j_gene: TRBJ2-7
v_gene: TRBV4-2
abundance: once
d_gene: .
CDR3aa: CASSQAGTGSYEQYF
CDR3nt: TGTGCCAGCAGCCAAGCGGGGACTGGCTCCTACGAGCAGTACTTC

j_gene: TRBJ1-2
v_gene: TRBV2
abundance: .
d_gene: .
CDR3aa: CASSENVGQPGGTF
CDR3nt: TGTGCCAGCAGTGAAAACGTAGGGCAGCCAGGCGGTACCTTC

j_gene: TRBJ2-3
v_gene: TRBV7-9
abundance: .
d_gene: .
CDR3aa: CASSLETGYTDTQYF
CDR3nt: TGTGCCAGCAGCCTGGAGACAGGCTACACAGATACGCAGTATTTT

j_gene: TRBJ1-5
v_gene: TRBV28
abundance: .
d_gene: .
CDR3aa: CASNNFGNYSNQPQHF
CDR3nt: TGTGCCAGTAACAACTTCGGGAACTATAGCAATCAGCCCCAGCATTTT

j_gene: TRBJ1-1
v_gene: TRBV5-6
abundance: .
d_gene: .
CDR3aa: CASSSSRVVAETFF
CDR3nt: TGTGCCAGCAGCTCCAGTAGGGTTGTGGCGGAAACTTTCTTT

j_gene: TRBJ2-3
v_gene: TRBV18
abundance: .
d_gene: TRBD1
CDR3aa: CASSPIGTASHTQYF
CDR3nt: TGTGCCAGCTCACCCATCGGGACAGCTTCTCATACGCAGTATTTT

j_gene: TRBJ1-1
v_gene: TRBV7-6
abundance: once
d_gene: .
CDR3aa: CASSPKAGFAEAFF
CDR3nt: TGTGCCAGCAGCCCGAAGGCAGGGTTCGCTGAAGCTTTCTTT

j_gene: TRBJ2-5
v_gene: TRBV19
abundance: .
d_gene: .
CDR3aa: CASNNLGGSETQYF
CDR3nt: TGTGCCAGTAATAATTTGGGGGGCTCGGAGACCCAGTACTTC

j_gene: TRBJ1-1
v_gene: TRBV28
abundance: .
d_gene: .
CDR3aa: CASSTHIEAFF
CDR3nt: TGTGCCAGCAGTACTCATATTGAAGCTTTCTTT

j_gene: TRBJ2-1
v_gene: TRBV2
abundance: .
d_gene: TRBD2
CDR3aa: CASSERGLAGDEQFF
CDR3nt: TGTGCCAGCAGTGAAAGGGGACTAGCGGGGGATGAGCAGTTCTTC

j_gene: TRBJ2-7
v_gene: TRBV11-3
abundance: .
d_gene: TRBD1
CDR3aa: CASSPGQAPYEQYF
CDR3nt: TGTGCCAGCAGCCCGGGACAGGCTCCCTACGAGCAGTACTTC

j_gene: TRBJ2-7
v_gene: TRBV18
abundance: .
d_gene: .
CDR3aa: CASSHDGPSYEQYF
CDR3nt: TGTGCCAGCTCACACGACGGGCCTTCCTACGAGCAGTACTTC

j_gene: TRBJ2-1
v_gene: TRBV15
abundance: .
d_gene: TRBD2
CDR3aa: CATSRSGTSGRVSPYNEQFF
CDR3nt: TGTGCCACCAGCAGGTCCGGGACTAGCGGGAGGGTATCACCCTACAATGAGCAGTTCTTC

j_gene: TRBJ2-7
v_gene: TRBV6-1
abundance: .
d_gene: TRBD1
CDR3aa: CASSVPQSGQANTYEQYF
CDR3nt: TGTGCCAGCAGTGTTCCCCAATCTGGACAGGCTAATACCTACGAGCAGTACTTC

j_gene: TRBJ2-5
v_gene: TRBV25-1
abundance: once
d_gene: .
CDR3aa: CASGLVEFQETQYF
CDR3nt: TGTGCCAGCGGGCTGGTAGAATTCCAAGAGACCCAGTACTTC

j_gene: TRBJ1-1
v_gene: TRBV18
abundance: .
d_gene: .
CDR3aa: CASSPGTYTEAFF
CDR3nt: TGTGCCAGCTCACCAGGCACTTACACTGAAGCTTTCTTT

j_gene: TRBJ1-2
v_gene: TRBV19
abundance: .
d_gene: .
CDR3aa: CASSIASIAGRYGYTF
CDR3nt: TGTGCCAGTAGTATTGCCTCAATAGCAGGGCGCTATGGCTACACCTTC

j_gene: TRBJ2-1
v_gene: TRBV11-1
abundance: once
d_gene: .
CDR3aa: CASSGQNWAGHPRLNEQFF
CDR3nt: TGTGCCAGCAGCGGGCAAAATTGGGCCGGCCACCCCAGACTCAATGAGCAGTTCTTC

j_gene: TRBJ2-5
v_gene: TRBV7-3
abundance: .
d_gene: .
CDR3aa: CASSLMGGSDQTQYF
CDR3nt: TGTGCCAGCAGCTTAATGGGGGGTTCAGATCAGACCCAGTACTTC

j_gene: TRBJ2-1
v_gene: TRBV7-9
abundance: .
d_gene: .
CDR3aa: CASSLATGSSYNEQFF
CDR3nt: TGTGCCAGCAGCTTAGCAACGGGAAGCTCCTACAATGAGCAGTTCTTC

j_gene: TRBJ2-7
v_gene: TRBV5-1
abundance: .
d_gene: .
CDR3aa: CASSNRDNTSYEQYF
CDR3nt: TGCGCCAGCAGCAACCGGGACAATACCTCCTACGAGCAGTACTTC

j_gene: TRBJ2-7
v_gene: TRBV27
abundance: .
d_gene: .
CDR3aa: CASSLLGQPYEQYF
CDR3nt: TGTGCCAGCAGTTTACTCGGACAGCCCTACGAGCAGTACTTC

j_gene: TRBJ2-7
v_gene: TRBV11-3
abundance: .
d_gene: .
CDR3aa: CASSFKPGSEYEQYF
CDR3nt: TGTGCCAGCAGCTTCAAACCCGGGTCGGAGTACGAGCAGTACTTC

j_gene: TRBJ1-4
v_gene: TRBV28
abundance: .
d_gene: .
CDR3aa: CASSLRARQVGKLFF
CDR3nt: TGTGCCAGCAGTTTACGGGCGAGGCAGGTTGGAAAACTGTTTTTT

j_gene: TRBJ2-7
v_gene: TRBV27
abundance: .
d_gene: .
CDR3aa: CASSPRPGIDYEQYF
CDR3nt: TGTGCCAGCAGTCCCCGGCCAGGGATCGACTACGAGCAGTACTTC

j_gene: TRBJ2-7
v_gene: TRBV7-9
abundance: .
d_gene: .
CDR3aa: CASSKRAFEQYF
CDR3nt: TGTGCCAGCAGTAAAAGAGCTTTTGAGCAGTACTTC

j_gene: TRBJ1-1
v_gene: TRBV5-4
abundance: .
d_gene: .
CDR3aa: CASSLSPGVRVNTEAFF
CDR3nt: TGTGCCAGCAGCCTCTCCCCTGGGGTTAGAGTGAACACTGAAGCTTTCTTT

j_gene: TRBJ2-7
v_gene: TRBV28
abundance: .
d_gene: TRBD1
CDR3aa: CASSLRQGSEQYF
CDR3nt: TGTGCCAGCAGTTTAAGACAGGGGTCCGAGCAGTACTTC

j_gene: TRBJ2-5
v_gene: TRBV5-6
abundance: .
d_gene: TRBD1
CDR3aa: CASSFWTGGLETQYF
CDR3nt: TGTGCCAGCAGCTTTTGGACAGGGGGTTTAGAGACCCAGTACTTC

j_gene: TRBJ1-2
v_gene: TRBV28
abundance: .
d_gene: TRBD1
CDR3aa: CASSKRQGATNYGYTF
CDR3nt: TGTGCCAGCAGTAAGCGACAGGGGGCAACTAACTATGGCTACACCTTC